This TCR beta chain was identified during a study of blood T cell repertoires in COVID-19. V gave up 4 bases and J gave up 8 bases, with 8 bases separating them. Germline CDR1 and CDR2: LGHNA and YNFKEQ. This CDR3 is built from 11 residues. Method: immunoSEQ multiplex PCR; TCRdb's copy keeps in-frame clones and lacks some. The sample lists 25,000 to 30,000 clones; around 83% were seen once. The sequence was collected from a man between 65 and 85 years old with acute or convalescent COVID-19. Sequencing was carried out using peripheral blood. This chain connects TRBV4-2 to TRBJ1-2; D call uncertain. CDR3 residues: CASSLNLGYTF. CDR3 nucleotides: TGTGCCAGCAGCCTTAATCTGGGCTACACCTTC.